This T cell receptor (beta chain) stems from a study of cytomegalovirus exposure and HLA in healthy donors. Study-wide points: First-cohort TCR clusters tended to co-occur in the approximately 110 validation repertoires, a later analysis found.

This CDR3 has 15 amino acids. Germline loops: CDR1 MDHEN, CDR2 SYDVKM. Losses at the gene ends were 6 bases for V and 8 bases for J; bases not matched to a gene: 12. This table comes from immunoSEQ multiplex PCR, and its TCRdb copy is limited to in-frame clones, with some not included. The sample has about 130,000 clones, roughly 87% seen once; the top ten hold around 9%. Comments on this clone: Its antigen is undetermined.

The rearrangement uses TRBV28 and TRBJ2-1, with 8 bases lining up with TRBD1. This TCR derives from a woman under 30 in good health and CMV-seropositive. The sequenced material came from PBMCs. The CDR3 is CASSRTGYLGHEQFF. CDR3 in DNA: TGTGCCAGCAGCAGGACAGGGTACCTTGGGCATGAGCAGTTCTTC.